The T cell receptor (beta chain) under discussion was sequenced for a study of blood T cells in healthy people across ages. PCR was performed a second time for roughly 7 to 12 cycles using a sample-barcoded 5' primer and a J-beta primer mix. Via MiXCR, TCRdb re-called the 5' RACE reads, giving one row per CDR3 protein. The sample holds hundreds of thousands of distinct CDR3 sequences, about 25% seen once. Study outcomes and limitations: Any conclusive comparison of naive versus antigen-experienced cells was prevented by using unsorted PBMCs.

Germline V gene data show CDR1 as DFQATT and CDR2 as SNEGSKA (reference sequence). J lost 0 bases, V lost 7 bases, and 10 bases had no gene match. This CDR3 spans 15 amino acids. This clonotype was detected a few times. Antigen specificity is unknown. The data were also submitted as part of a second study, on T cells of mothers and their children.

Sequencing input: blood. This receptor was obtained from a boy younger than 10 in good health. This chain connects TRBV20-1 to TRBJ2-3, with 7 bases matching TRBD2. Here the CDR3 reads CSGRASGVSTDTQYF. As DNA, the CDR3 is TGCAGTGGGAGGGCCAGCGGGGTAAGCACAGATACGCAGTATTTT.